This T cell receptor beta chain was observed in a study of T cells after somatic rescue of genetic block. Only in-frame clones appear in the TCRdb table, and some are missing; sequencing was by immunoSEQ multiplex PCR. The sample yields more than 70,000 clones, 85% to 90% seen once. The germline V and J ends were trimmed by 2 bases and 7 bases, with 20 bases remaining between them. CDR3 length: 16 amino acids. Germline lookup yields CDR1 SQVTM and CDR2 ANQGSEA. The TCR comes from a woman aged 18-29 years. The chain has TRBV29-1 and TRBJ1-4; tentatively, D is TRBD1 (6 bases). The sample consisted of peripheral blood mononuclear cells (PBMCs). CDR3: CSVEMGGGIGSEKLFF. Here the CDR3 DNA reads TGCAGCGTTGAAATGGGAGGGGGGATAGGTAGTGAAAAACTGTTTTTT.